This is a list of T cell receptor beta chains from one sample in a study of tumor-infiltrating lymphocytes in primary liver carcinoma. TCRdb used MiXCR to reprocess the multiplex PCR reads, holding one entry per CDR3 protein. The data contain roughly 80,000 distinct CDR3 sequences, 69% of them singletons. The sample comprised tumor-adjacent normal liver tissue. The receptors come from a man aged 35-49 years with primary liver carcinoma and hepatitis B virus infection. Each CDR3 is given with its conserved first and last residue. D genes are given only for firm matches. The size entry is marked missing in some rows and otherwise reads once, few, many or a size class.

>15|TRBV6-2/TRBV6-3|TRBD2|TRBJ2-2|.
TGTGCCAGCATTTTCTCGGCGGGAGTCTCCGGGGAGCTGTTTTTT
CASIFSAGVSGELFF
>16|TRBV6-2/TRBV6-3|TRBD2|TRBJ2-1|.
TGTGCCAGAAGTCCACACCTTGGGACTAGCCTAGGTGAGCAATTCTTC
CARSPHLGTSLGEQFF
>13|TRBV6-6|.|TRBJ2-1|.
TGTGCCAGCAGCTATCCTCAGGGGCTTGAGCAGTTCTTC
CASSYPQGLEQFF
>14|TRBV7-9|.|TRBJ1-1|many
TGTGCCAGCAGCTTGCGGGACACCGACACTGAAGCTTTCTTT
CASSLRDTDTEAFF
>12|TRBV29-1|.|TRBJ2-1|.
TGCAGTGTCCGACAAGGAGGCTATGAGCAGTTCTTC
CSVRQGGYEQFF
>19|TRBV6-6|TRBD2|TRBJ2-7|.
TGTGCTAGCAGCGCACCTCAGGGACTAGCGGGAGGGAGCTCCTACGAGCAGTATTTC
CASSAPQGLAGGSSYEQYF
>14|TRBV11-3|.|TRBJ2-7|.
TGTGCCAGTAGCCCTGGAGAAAGGGACTACGAGCAGTACTTC
CASSPGERDYEQYF
>15|TRBV4-3|.|TRBJ2-7|.
TGCGCCAACAGCCAACAACCTGTCGGAGGATACGAGCAGTACTTC
CANSQQPVGGYEQYF
>13|TRBV6-5|.|TRBJ2-1|many
TGTGCCAGCAGTTACCAGTCAGGGTTTGAGCAGTTCTTC
CASSYQSGFEQFF
>13|TRBV6-2/TRBV6-3|TRBD2|TRBJ2-7|.
TGTGCCAACAGTCGTAGCGGGGCCAACGAGCAGTACTTC
CANSRSGANEQYF
>15|TRBV11-1|.|TRBJ2-1|.
TGTACCAGCAGGGAGGGGACAATCCTCTCCAGTGAGCAGTTATTC
CTSREGTILSSEQLF
>14|TRBV11-2|.|TRBJ2-1|.
TGTTCCAGTAGCTTATACAGGCTAGTTAGTGAACAGTTCTTC
CSSSLYRLVSEQFF
>13|TRBV6-6|TRBD1|TRBJ1-1|.
TGTGTCAGCAGCACAGGGGGAACTACTGAAGCTTTCTTT
CVSSTGGTTEAFF
>17|TRBV28|TRBD1|TRBJ1-4|few
TGTGCCAGCAGTTTTGGGGACAGATCTGCAACTAATGAAAAACTGTTTTTT
CASSFGDRSATNEKLFF
>16|TRBV6-5|.|TRBJ2-3|many
TGTGCCAGCAGTTACTCCAGGGATGCCTTCACAGATACGCAGTATTTT
CASSYSRDAFTDTQYF
>11|TRBV24-1|TRBD1|TRBJ1-2|once
TGTGCCACGGGACAGGGCTATGGCAACACCTTC
CATGQGYGNTF
>14|TRBV29-1|.|TRBJ2-3|.
TGCAGTGTCACGGTAACAGGGAGCACAGATACGCAGTATTTT
CSVTVTGSTDTQYF
>14|TRBV7-8|TRBD2|TRBJ2-2|many
TGTGCCAGCAGCCCGGGAGGGCCCACCGGGGAGCTGTTTTTT
CASSPGGPTGELFF
>15|TRBV4-2|.|TRBJ2-3|.
TGTGTCAGCAGCCAAGATCACACACTGTCAGATACGCAGTATTTT
CVSSQDHTLSDTQYF
>17|TRBV4-3|.|TRBJ2-6|.
TGCACCAGCAGCCAAGATGGGTTCCGCTCTGGGGCCAACGTCCTGACTTTC
CTSSQDGFRSGANVLTF
>15|TRBV29-1|TRBD2|TRBJ2-3|.
TGCAGCATTGAGCTACTAGCGGGGACCACAGATATGCAGTATTTT
CSIELLAGTTDMQYF
>17|TRBV11-2|.|TRBJ2-1|.
TGTACCAACAGCTTCGGGACTCTGACTACCCATATCCCAGAACAGTTCTTC
CTNSFGTLTTHIPEQFF
>13|TRBV11-2|.|TRBJ1-4|.
TGTGCCAGCAGCGTGGACCTGAGCGAAAAATTGTTTTTT
CASSVDLSEKLFF
>14|TRBV28|.|TRBJ2-7|many
TGTGCCAGCAGGGGCCCAGGGGATACCCACGAGCAGTACTTC
CASRGPGDTHEQYF
>15|TRBV6-2/TRBV6-3|.|TRBJ2-1|.
TGTGCTTGCAGTGAATCCCAGCGTCAGTCCAATGAGCAGTTCTTC
CACSESQRQSNEQFF
>13|TRBV4-2|.|TRBJ2-1|.
TGTGTCAGCGGCCATGTCAGGGTCGGCGAGCAGTTCTTC
CVSGHVRVGEQFF
>15|TRBV6-6|TRBD1|TRBJ1-5|many
TGTGCCAGCAGTTACTCAGGGGGCGCAGAACAGCCCCAGCATTTT
CASSYSGGAEQPQHF
>19|TRBV20-1|TRBD2|TRBJ2-4|.
TGCAGTGCTAGAGATCTTCTGGCGTGGGAGGGCCAAACCAAAAACATTCAGTACTTC
CSARDLLAWEGQTKNIQYF
>14|TRBV12-3/TRBV12-4|.|TRBJ2-5|.
TGTGCCAGCAGTATCTCAATGTACCAAGAGATCCAGTACTTC
CASSISMYQEIQYF
>16|TRBV10-3|TRBD1|TRBJ2-1|.
TGTGCCATCGGTGATTTCGGACAGGGACGGGGCAACGAGCAGTTCTTC
CAIGDFGQGRGNEQFF
>21|TRBV10-2|.|TRBJ1-2|.
TGCGCCAGCTGTGGGGGCTTAGTGTCGGGGGGTAGCCTAAGATTGGGTTATGGCTACACCTTC
CASCGGLVSGGSLRLGYGYTF
>17|TRBV6-1|.|TRBJ1-6|few
TGTGCTAGCAGTGAAAAGCCCCCGGGGCAGAATAATTCACCCCTCCACTTT
CASSEKPPGQNNSPLHF
>15|TRBV11-3|TRBD2|TRBJ2-7|.
TGTGCCAGCAGCACCGGACTAGGGGCGTCCTACGAGCAGTACTTC
CASSTGLGASYEQYF
>13|TRBV7-8|.|TRBJ2-7|.
TGTGCCAGCTGGGAGGTGGACGAGGATACGCAGTACTTC
CASWEVDEDTQYF
>14|TRBV6-5|TRBD2|TRBJ2-3|.
TGTGCCAGGAGTTACGACGGGAGGACGGATACGCAGTATTTT
CARSYDGRTDTQYF
>17|TRBV4-3|TRBD2|TRBJ2-7|.
TGCGCCAGCAGCCAAGATTGGAGTAGCGGGAGGGCCTACGAGCGGTATTTC
CASSQDWSSGRAYERYF
>16|TRBV4-2|TRBD2|TRBJ2-7|.
TGTGCCAGCAGTCAAGCGGCTAGCGGGATTTCCCACGAGCAGTACTTC
CASSQAASGISHEQYF
>13|TRBV29-1|.|TRBJ2-1|.
TGCAGCGTTGGGATCCTCTTTCGAAATGAGCAGTTCTTC
CSVGILFRNEQFF
>11|TRBV6-2/TRBV6-3|.|TRBJ2-7|many
TGTGCCAGCAGTTACTCGGGAGAGCAGTACTTC
CASSYSGEQYF
>14|TRBV29-1|.|TRBJ2-5|.
TGCAGTACTCATTCCCGACATGTGTCAGAGACCCAGTACTTC
CSTHSRHVSETQYF
>16|TRBV7-9|.|TRBJ1-3|.
TGTGACAGCAGCTTCTCGACAGGCCGCCCTGGAGACACCATATATTTT
CDSSFSTGRPGDTIYF
>14|TRBV29-1|.|TRBJ2-7|few
TGCAGCGTTGAGGAACAGGGAAGGACCTACGAGCAGTATTTC
CSVEEQGRTYEQYF